The T cell receptor (beta chain) described here comes from a study of blood T cell repertoires in COVID-19. Whole-study context: The study drew acute and convalescent COVID-19 samples from the United States, Italy and Spain. Sample material is recorded as cDNA or gDNA derived from T cells, B-cell-depleted T cells, or PBMCs.

Authors' data handling: Estimation of nucleated cell counts was performed using reference gene primer amplification. The protocol was immunoSEQ multiplex PCR, while the TCRdb copy is restricted to in-frame clones and leaves out a portion. V and J calls and clone size follow that table, whereas D and trimming were derived from the DNA. Found here are around 700,000 clones, more than 80% of them singletons; the top ten hold roughly 0.26%. CDR1 is SGHNT, CDR2 YYREEE, per germline (reference sequence). The V and J ends lost 4 bases and 0 bases, in that order; junction bases with no gene match: 6. The CDR3 is 17 amino acids.

The chain is built from TRBV5-4 and TRBJ2-1; 11 bases line up with TRBD2. The TCR sequence derives from a woman aged 18-35 years with acute or convalescent COVID-19. The sample taken for sequencing was peripheral blood. The CDR3 sequence is CASSQGLADSSYNEQFF. Here the CDR3 DNA reads TGTGCCAGCAGCCAGGGACTAGCGGATAGCTCCTACAATGAGCAGTTCTTC.